The 26 T cell receptor beta chains below were found in one sample sequenced in a study of T cells in Graves' hyperthyroidism and ophthalmopathy. Researchers took RNA transcripts and amplified the TCR beta CDR3 regions from them. First-round RT-PCR with HTBI primers amplified the TCR CDR3 region. Each CDR3 protein gets one entry after TCRdb re-called the multiplex PCR reads with MiXCR. This table has roughly 580,000 distinct CDR3 sequences, around 45% appearing once. Sequenced input: peripheral blood or thyroid tissue (not recorded which). These receptors were taken from a young woman with Graves' hyperthyroidism.

The chain links TRBV20-1 to TRBJ2-7, with TRBD2 identical over 8 bases. Germline V CDR1 and CDR2: DFQATT, SNEGSKA (reference sequence). V trimming: 2 bases; J trimming: 0 bases; junction bases outside the gene matches: 0. This CDR3 region has 13 residues. The chain's CDR3 is CSARLAGSYEQYF. CDR3 coding DNA: TGCAGTGCTAGACTAGCGGGCTCCTACGAGCAGTACTTC.

The chain couples TRBV29-1 to TRBJ1-1, with a tentative D call TRBD1 (5 bases). There are 12 residues in the CDR3. Per the germline V gene, CDR1 is SQVTM and CDR2 is ANQGSEA. CDR3 in DNA: TGCAGACAAACCCAGGGTCGCACTGAAGCTTTCTTT. Translation gives CRQTQGRTEAFF.

The V gene is TRBV7-9, the J gene TRBJ1-6; D remains ambiguous. The CDR3 has 15 amino acids. Germline V lookup: CDR1 SEHNR, CDR2 FQNEAQ (reference sequence). V was cut by 3 bases and J by 9 bases, with 15 bases left in between. CDR3 loop: CASSLVGPSSSPLHF. CDR3 bases: TGTGCCAGCAGCTTGGTAGGGCCGTCGAGTTCACCCCTCCACTTT. Looking up the rest from reference TRBV7-9 and TRBJ1-6 gives the full variable domain: DTGVSQNPRHKITKRGQNVTFRCDPISEHNRLYWYRQTLGQGPEFLTYFQNEAQLEKSRLLSDRFSAERPKGSFSTLEIQRTEQGDSAMYLCASSLVGPSSSPLHFGNGTRLTVT.

There are a few counts of this clonotype. One end of the junction is discordant with germline, which a read error may explain. The V gene is TRBV7-6, the J gene TRBJ1-6; D is unresolved. Germline CDR1 SGHVS, CDR2 FNYEAQ. The CDR3 is 14 residues long. CDR3 amino acids: CASSLQAYNSPLHF. DNA for the CDR3: TGCGCCAGCAGCCTCCAGGCTTATAATTCACCCCTCCACTTT.

The gene calls are TRBV7-4 and TRBJ2-2; D gene unclear. Deletions cut 5 bases from V and 7 bases from J, with 8 bases between. This CDR3 contains 12 residues. Germline CDR1 and CDR2: SGHVT and SQSDAQ. The CDR3 protein is CASSPPDGELFF. The CDR3 DNA reads TGTGCCAGCAGCCCTCCGGACGGGGAGCTGTTTTTT.

A note on this clonotype: One base away lies a much larger clone, so this may be a sequencing read error. The chain combines TRBV24-1 with TRBJ1-2; D might be TRBD1 (6 bases). The CDR3 is 17 residues long. The germline V gene has CDR1 KGHDR and CDR2 SFDVKD. The CDR3 DNA sequence: TGTGCCACCAGTGATTCCCACGCGACAGGAGCTAACTATGACTACACCTTC. Encoded protein: CATSDSHATGANYDYTF.

Many counts were recorded for this clonotype. The chain couples TRBV29-1 to TRBJ2-6, with D tentatively TRBD1 (6 bases). Trimming took 1 base from V and 0 from J, leaving 7 bases between them. Germline lookup yields CDR1 SQVTM and CDR2 ANQGSEA. The CDR3 covers 15 residues. The CDR3 loop reads CSVEGGGSGANVLTF. The CDR3 DNA reads as TGCAGCGTTGAAGGAGGGGGCTCTGGGGCCAACGTCCTGACTTTC.

Only a few counts were recorded for this clonotype. The junction shows a germline mismatch at one end, possibly a read error. The rearrangement links TRBV5-1 to TRBJ2-7; 7 positions match TRBD1. CDR1 SGHRS and CDR2 YFSETQ come from the germline V gene. The CDR3 covers 14 residues. Here the CDR3 reads CASSLRDRTYEQYF. The CDR3 DNA follows: TGTGCCAGCAGCCTCCGGGACAGAACTTACGAGCAGTACTTC.

On this clonotype: This could be a read error, since a much larger clone is one nucleotide away. The V call is TRBV24-1, the J call TRBJ2-5; weak D call: TRBD1 (5 bases). The V end was cut by 12 bases, the J end by 4 bases, with 14 bases between. Germline V gene sequence: CDR1 KGHDR, CDR2 SFDVKD. The CDR3 spans 12 residues. The CDR3 DNA follows: TGTGCCGCCGCTAGGGGCACAGAGACCCAGTACTTC. This sequence encodes CAAARGTETQYF.

This rearrangement joins TRBV19 to TRBJ1-2; 7 nucleotides align to TRBD1. The trim removed 5 bases at V and 4 bases at J, leaving 10 bases unmatched. The CDR3 runs 15 residues. CDR1 LNHDA and CDR2 SQIVND come from the germline V gene (reference sequence). The CDR3 DNA reads TGTGCCAGTAGTGCCTCGGGACAGCGAAGCTATGGCTACACCTTC. It codes for CASSASGQRSYGYTF.

In regard to this clonotype: The missing conserved phenylalanine or tryptophan at the end of this CDR3 makes a read error likely. V and J are TRBV25-1 and TRBJ2-5; D not certain. The V gene's germline CDR1 is MGHDK and CDR2 SYGVNS. The CDR3 covers 13 residues. CDR3 sequence reads: CASSQLGLGTQYS. The CDR3 coding sequence is TGCGCCAGCAGCCAATTGGGTCTGGGGACCCAGTACTCC.

This clonotype was detected many times. Mismatch with germline at one junction end may stem from a read error. The J gene is TRBJ1-1, the V gene TRBV7-6; the D is unclear. Germline V CDR1 and CDR2: SGHVS, FNYEAQ. The CDR3 totals 13 residues. This CDR3 is CASSSQANTEAFF. In nucleotides, the CDR3 is TGTGCTAGCAGCTCTCAGGCGAACACTGAAGCTTTCTTT.

The chain has TRBV7-2 and TRBJ2-7; the D gene could be TRBD1 or TRBD2 (5 bases each). The CDR3 has 15 residues. V lost 5 bases to trimming and J lost 2 bases, with 16 bases between them. Germline V CDR1 and CDR2: SGHTA, FQGNSA. The DNA of the CDR3 is TGTGCCAGCAGCGTAGAAGTCGGGGCGACCTACGAGCAGTACTTC. Translation: CASSVEVGATYEQYF.

For this clonotype: Since a much larger clone is just one base distant, this may be a read error. Here the CDR3 omits its conserved ending phenylalanine or tryptophan, so a read error is the likely source. The chain combines TRBV29-1 with TRBJ2-7, with 15 bases aligning to TRBD2. V shed 6 bases and J 4 bases; nucleotides not matched to a gene: 7. The CDR3 runs 15 residues. CDR1 and CDR2 (germline): SQVTM, ANQGSEA. The chain's CDR3 is CSVIGLAGGMYEQYL. DNA for the CDR3: TGCAGCGTCATAGGACTAGCGGGAGGGATGTACGAGCAGTACCTC.

This clonotype turned up a few times. Written as DNA, the CDR3 is TGCAGCGTTGCCTCAGGGGTATCTGGGGAGCTGTTTTTT. This codes for CSVASGVSGELFF. The V call is TRBV29-1, the J call TRBJ2-2; a weak D match, TRBD1 (6 bases). CDR3 length equals 13 residues. V dropped 4 bases and J dropped 8 bases, with 14 bases sitting between them. Germline CDR1 reads SQVTM; CDR2 reads ANQGSEA.

This clonotype has a count of ten or more. The genes are TRBV15 and TRBJ2-7; D possibly corresponds to TRBD1 (6 bases). Germline V CDR1 and CDR2: LNHNV, YYDKDF (reference sequence). Trimming cost V 0 bases and J 7 bases, with 16 bases left between them. The CDR3 totals 15 residues. Here the CDR3 reads CATSRDYTGTSEQYF. CDR3 nucleotides: TGTGCCACCAGCAGAGATTACACAGGGACAAGTGAGCAGTACTTC. The entire variable domain, with the rest obtained from reference TRBV15 and TRBJ2-7, is as follows: DAMVIQNPRYQVTQFGKPVTLSCSQTLNHNVMYWYQQKSSQAPKLLFHYYDKDFNNEADTPDNFQSRRPNTSFCFLDIRSPGLGDTAMYLCATSRDYTGTSEQYFGPGTRLTVT.

The chain links TRBV7-9 to TRBJ1-5; TRBD1 is a possible D gene (6 bases). CDR1 is SEHNR, CDR2 FQNEAQ, per germline (reference sequence). V lost 7 bases and J lost 0, with 16 bases in between. The CDR3 sequence is 16 residues long. CDR3 amino acids: CASTLIGGYSNQPQHF. The CDR3 DNA is TGTGCCAGCACCCTGATAGGGGGTTATAGCAATCAGCCCCAGCATTTT.

The V gene is TRBV19, the J gene TRBJ2-7; the D is unclear. The CDR3 loop spans 15 amino acids. V was cut by 2 bases and J by 4 bases, with 15 bases left in between. From germline, CDR1 is LNHDA and CDR2 SQIVND (reference sequence). The CDR3 DNA is TGTGCCAGTAGTATATCGGATCGTTCGAGGTACGAGCAGTACTTC. Its translation is CASSISDRSRYEQYF.

In this sample, this clonotype turned up a few times. The genes are TRBV7-2 and TRBJ1-1, with 10 bases aligning to TRBD1. This CDR3 spans 15 amino acids. Trimming at V came to 6 bases and at J to 1 base, leaving 5 bases not matched to a gene. In germline, CDR1 is SGHTA, CDR2 FQGNSA. CDR3 nucleotide sequence: TGTGCCAGCAGTTACCGGACAGGGGGGAACACTGAAGCTTTCTTT. Its protein product is CASSYRTGGNTEAFF.

Ten or more counts support this clonotype. The CDR3 DNA is TGTGCCAGCACTGAGGGGTACAGAAGCACAGATACGCAGTATTTT. Amino acid sequence: CASTEGYRSTDTQYF. The chain couples TRBV25-1 to TRBJ2-3; D is perhaps TRBD1 or TRBD2 (5 bases each). The CDR3 consists of 15 residues. Germline V CDR1 and CDR2: MGHDK, SYGVNS. V was pared by 7 bases and J by 0 bases, with 14 bases between.

This clonotype has a single count. The chain has TRBV20-1 and TRBJ1-3; weak D call: TRBD1 (6 bases). The CDR3 consists of 15 residues. Trimming stripped 0 bases from V and 7 bases from J, with 16 bases between. From germline, CDR1 is DFQATT and CDR2 SNEGSKA (reference sequence). Here the CDR3 DNA reads TGCAGTGCTAGAGATAGCCAGGGGCCTGAGAACACCATATATTTT. Translation gives CSARDSQGPENTIYF.

The table lists this clonotype with a count of one. The chain uses TRBV25-1 and TRBJ1-6; a weak D match, TRBD1 (6 bases). Germline V gene data show CDR1 as MGHDK and CDR2 as SYGVNS. The length of the CDR3 is 11 residues. The chain's CDR3 is CARDMGSPLHF. As DNA, the CDR3 is TGTGCGAGGGACATGGGGTCACCCCTCCACTTT.

The J gene is TRBJ2-7, the V gene TRBV25-1; 8 nucleotides align to TRBD1. The CDR3 length is 15 residues. Looked up from germline, CDR1 is MGHDK and CDR2 is SYGVNS. V shed 1 base and J 2 bases; nucleotides not matched to a gene: 4. The CDR3 nucleotides are TGTGCCAGCAGTGAATCGGACAGGGAACCCTACGAGCAGTACTTC. The encoded protein is CASSESDREPYEQYF.

CDR3 region: CSVEDRDRVEKLFF. CDR3 nucleotides: TGCAGCGTTGAAGATCGGGACAGGGTCGAAAAACTGTTTTTT. V and J are TRBV29-1 and TRBJ1-4; 9 positions agree with TRBD1. This CDR3 spans 14 amino acids. With V trimmed by 0 bases and J by 8 bases, 4 bases remained unmatched. Germline CDR1 and CDR2: SQVTM and ANQGSEA.

Remarks on this clonotype: Possible read error: a much larger clone is one base away. V gene TRBV10-3 combines with J gene TRBJ1-4, with D hard to call. Trimming took 0 bases from V and 10 from J, leaving 15 bases between them. The CDR3 is made up of 15 amino acids. The germline gives CDR1 ENHRY, CDR2 SYGVKD. The CDR3 region is CAISESRGGGVKLFF. CDR3 bases: TGTGCCATCAGTGAGTCCCGGGGTGGAGGTGTAAAACTGTTTTTT.

There are a few counts of this clonotype. The genes are TRBV7-9 and TRBJ1-6; tentatively, D is TRBD1 (5 bases). Germline V gene lookup returns CDR1 SEHNR and CDR2 FQNEAQ (reference sequence). The CDR3 consists of 13 residues. V was clipped by 4 bases and J by 11 bases, with 12 bases between them. Here the CDR3 DNA reads TGTGCCAGCAGCTCACTCCAGGGTACACCCCTCCACTTT. Its protein is CASSSLQGTPLHF.